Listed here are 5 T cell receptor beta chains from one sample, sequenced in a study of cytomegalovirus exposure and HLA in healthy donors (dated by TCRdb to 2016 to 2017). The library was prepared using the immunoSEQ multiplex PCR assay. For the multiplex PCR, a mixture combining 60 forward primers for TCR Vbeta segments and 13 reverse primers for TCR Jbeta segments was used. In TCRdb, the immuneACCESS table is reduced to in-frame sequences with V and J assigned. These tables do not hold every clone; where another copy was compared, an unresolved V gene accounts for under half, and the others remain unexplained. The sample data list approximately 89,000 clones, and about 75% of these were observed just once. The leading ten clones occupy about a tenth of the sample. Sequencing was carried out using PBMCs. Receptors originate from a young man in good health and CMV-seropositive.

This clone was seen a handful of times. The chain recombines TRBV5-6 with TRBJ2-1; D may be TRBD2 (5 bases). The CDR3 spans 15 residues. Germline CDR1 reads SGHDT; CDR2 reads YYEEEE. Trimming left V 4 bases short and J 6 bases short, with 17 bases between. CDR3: CASSDGPLGGNEQFF. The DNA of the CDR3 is TGTGCCAGCAGCGATGGACCCCTCGGAGGCAATGAGCAGTTCTTC.

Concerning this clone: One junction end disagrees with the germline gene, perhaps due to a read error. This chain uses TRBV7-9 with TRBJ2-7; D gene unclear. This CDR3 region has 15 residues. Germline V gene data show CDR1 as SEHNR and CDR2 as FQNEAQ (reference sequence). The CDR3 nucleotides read TGTTCCAGCAGCTTAGTTTTAGCTGCATCCTACGAGCAGTACTTC. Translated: CSSSLVLAASYEQYF.

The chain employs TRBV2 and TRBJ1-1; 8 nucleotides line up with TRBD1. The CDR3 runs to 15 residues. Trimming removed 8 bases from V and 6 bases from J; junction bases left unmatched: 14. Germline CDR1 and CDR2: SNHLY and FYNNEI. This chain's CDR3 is CASQKAGGDEAEAFF. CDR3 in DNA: TGTGCCAGCCAGAAGGCAGGGGGCGACGAGGCTGAAGCTTTCTTT.

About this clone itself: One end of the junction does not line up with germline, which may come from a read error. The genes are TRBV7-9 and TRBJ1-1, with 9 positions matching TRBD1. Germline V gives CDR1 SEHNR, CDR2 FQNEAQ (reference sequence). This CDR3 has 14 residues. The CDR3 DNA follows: TGTTCCAGCAGCCAACAGGGGGCGGGGACTGAAGCTTTCTTT. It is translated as CSSSQQGAGTEAFF.

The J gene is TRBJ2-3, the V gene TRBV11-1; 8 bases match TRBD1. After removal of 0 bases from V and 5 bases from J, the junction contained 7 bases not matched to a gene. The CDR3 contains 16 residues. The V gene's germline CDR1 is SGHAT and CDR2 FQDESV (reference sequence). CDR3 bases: TGTGCCAGCAGCTTAGCATTGACAGGGGACAAAGATACGCAGTATTTT. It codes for CASSLALTGDKDTQYF.